These T cell receptor beta chains were read from a single sample in a study of PD-1 blockade in mismatch repair-deficient tumors. Data came from immunoSEQ multiplex PCR; TCRdb stores just in-frame clones and leaves some out. The table lists more than 85,000 clones, approximately 80% of them singletons, with around 6.5% in the top ten. This material consisted of peripheral blood, taken about 36 weeks after starting pembrolizumab. These receptors were collected from an adult with mismatch repair-deficient cancer. The CDR3 runs from the conserved cysteine through the conserved F or W. Each record gives: J gene, D gene, V gene, clone size, CDR3 protein, CDR3 DNA. A D gene is named only where the DNA matches it firmly. Not all rows give a size; the values are once, few, many and, for expanded clones, a class.

>TRBJ1-1|-|TRBV10-3|-
CAISESGRDTEAFF
TGTGCCATCAGTGAATCTGGGAGAGATACTGAAGCTTTCTTT
>TRBJ2-7|TRBD2|TRBV7-2|-
CASSLALAGYEQYF
TGTGCCAGCAGCTTAGCACTAGCGGGATACGAGCAGTACTTC
>TRBJ2-2|TRBD2|TRBV10-3|few
CAISDSSGTGAGELFF
TGTGCCATCAGTGACTCTAGCGGGACTGGGGCCGGGGAGCTGTTTTTT
>TRBJ2-1|-|TRBV11-3|-
CASSLLLGLSSYNEQFF
TGTGCCAGCAGCTTACTTCTAGGATTAAGCTCCTACAATGAGCAGTTCTTC
>TRBJ2-7|TRBD1|TRBV11-3|-
CASSPGTGYEQYF
TGTGCCAGCAGCCCAGGGACAGGGTACGAGCAGTACTTC
>TRBJ1-1|-|TRBV27|-
CASSSADWSTEAFF
TGTGCCAGCAGTTCGGCGGATTGGAGCACTGAAGCTTTCTTT
>TRBJ1-3|-|TRBV19|-
CASKPGSSGNTIYF
TGTGCCAGTAAGCCAGGGAGCTCTGGAAACACCATATATTTT
>TRBJ2-1|-|TRBV9|-
CASSPPNSYNEQFF
TGTGCCAGCAGCCCCCCCAACTCCTACAATGAGCAGTTCTTC
>TRBJ1-3|-|TRBV7-8|-
CASSLMMSGSGNTIYF
TGTGCCAGCAGCTTAATGATGTCAGGCTCCGGAAACACCATATATTTT
>TRBJ2-2|TRBD1|TRBV11-3|once
CASSWTGHTGELFF
TGTGCCAGCAGCTGGACAGGGCACACCGGGGAGCTGTTTTTT
>TRBJ2-3|TRBD1|TRBV7-8|-
CASSLRQGGADTQYF
TGTGCCAGCAGCCTAAGACAGGGGGGGGCAGATACGCAGTATTTT
>TRBJ2-5|TRBD1|TRBV11-2|-
CASSAGTGQETQYF
TGTGCCAGCAGCGCCGGGACAGGGCAAGAGACCCAGTACTTC
>TRBJ2-5|TRBD2|TRBV5-1|-
CASSWGLAGGEETQYF
TGCGCCAGCAGCTGGGGACTAGCGGGAGGAGAAGAGACCCAGTACTTC
>TRBJ2-7|TRBD2|TRBV5-6|medium-sized
CASSYGTSGYEQYF
TGTGCCAGCAGCTACGGGACTAGCGGCTACGAGCAGTACTTC
>TRBJ2-7|TRBD2|TRBV7-3|-
CASSFQAGSGEQYF
TGTGCCAGCAGCTTCCAAGCGGGATCTGGCGAGCAGTACTTC
>TRBJ2-1|-|TRBV19|-
CASSIISGDEQFF
TGTGCCAGTAGTATAATTTCGGGTGACGAGCAGTTCTTC
>TRBJ2-7|TRBD1|TRBV19|-
CASSILRGQGGYEQYF
TGTGCCAGTAGTATACTCCGAGGACAGGGGGGCTACGAGCAGTACTTC
>TRBJ2-6|-|TRBV5-8|-
CASSLGDRSGANVLTF
TGTGCCAGCAGCTTGGGAGATCGCTCTGGGGCCAACGTCCTGACTTTC
>TRBJ2-7|-|TRBV7-9|-
CASTSGDYEQYF
TGTGCCAGTACCTCAGGGGACTACGAGCAGTACTTC
>TRBJ1-1|-|TRBV5-1|few
CASRDAVNTEAFF
TGCGCCAGCCGGGACGCGGTGAACACTGAAGCTTTCTTT
>TRBJ2-6|-|TRBV7-3|-
CASSLTWNGANVLTF
TGTGCCAGCAGCTTAACATGGAATGGGGCCAACGTCCTGACTTTC
>TRBJ1-5|TRBD1|TRBV28|few
CASSWDSNQPQHF
TGTGCCAGCAGTTGGGACAGCAACCAGCCCCAGCATTTT
>TRBJ1-2|-|TRBV30|-
CAWSHKGGFSGYTF
TGTGCCTGGAGCCACAAAGGGGGATTCAGCGGCTACACCTTC
>TRBJ2-5|TRBD1|TRBV5-6|-
CASSWGQGETQYF
TGTGCCAGCAGCTGGGGACAGGGGGAGACCCAGTACTTC
>TRBJ2-2|TRBD2|TRBV11-2|-
CASSPRGGLAVRGGELFF
TGTGCCAGCAGCCCTAGGGGGGGACTAGCGGTCCGCGGCGGGGAGCTGTTTTTT
>TRBJ2-2|TRBD1|TRBV4-2|-
CASSLLDRDGGELFF
TGTGCCAGCAGCCTCCTTGACAGGGACGGCGGGGAGCTGTTTTTT
>TRBJ2-2|-|TRBV7-2|-
CASSPLGLNTGELFF
TGTGCCAGCAGCCCTTTGGGACTGAACACCGGGGAGCTGTTTTTT
>TRBJ2-7|-|TRBV12-5|-
CASGTGAYEQYF
TGTGCTAGTGGTACGGGAGCCTACGAGCAGTACTTC